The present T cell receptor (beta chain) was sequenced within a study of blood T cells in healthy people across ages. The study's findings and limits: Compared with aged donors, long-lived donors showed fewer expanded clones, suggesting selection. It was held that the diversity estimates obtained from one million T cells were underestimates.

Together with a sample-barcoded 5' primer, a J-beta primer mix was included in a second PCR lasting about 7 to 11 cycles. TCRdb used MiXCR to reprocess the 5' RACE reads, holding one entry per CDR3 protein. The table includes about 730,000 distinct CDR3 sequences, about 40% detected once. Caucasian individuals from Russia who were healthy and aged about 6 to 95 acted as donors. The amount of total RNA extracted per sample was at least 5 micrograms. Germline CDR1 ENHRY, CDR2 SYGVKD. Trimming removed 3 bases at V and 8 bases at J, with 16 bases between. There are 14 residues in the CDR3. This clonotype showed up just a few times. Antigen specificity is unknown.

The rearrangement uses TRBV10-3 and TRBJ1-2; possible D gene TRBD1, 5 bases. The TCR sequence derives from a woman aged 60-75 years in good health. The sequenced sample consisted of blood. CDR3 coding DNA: TGTGCCATCAGTGATGGGACGGGAGTAGGCGGCTACACCTTC. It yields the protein CAISDGTGVGGYTF.